Listed below are T cell receptor beta chains from one sample, sequenced in a study of regulatory T cells in long-lasting Graves disease. TCRdb re-derived calls from the multiplex PCR reads in MiXCR, one entry per CDR3 protein. The profile covers about 450,000 distinct CDR3 sequences, with roughly a quarter appearing a single time and approximately 25% taken by the ten largest. The sample consisted of peripheral blood mononuclear cells (PBMCs), taken when the disease was refractory, from a patient treated with antithyroid drugs. The source of these receptors is a female donor with Graves disease. CDR3s include the opening cysteine and the closing phenylalanine or tryptophan. Size values are once, few and many counts, or a class for expanded clones, and some rows have none.

V	size	J	CDR3
TRBV6-1	many	TRBJ2-1	CASSEYGGSSYNEQFF
TRBV6-5	many	TRBJ1-2	CASSYGQGDGYTF
TRBV20-1	.	TRBJ1-1	CSARVPRQGVSTEAFF
TRBV5-1	few	TRBJ2-7	CASSLGTGAPYEQYF
TRBV20-1	many	TRBJ1-5	CSALRLDSNQPQHF
TRBV7-9	.	TRBJ2-1	CASSLEGSSYNEQFF
TRBV10-3	few	TRBJ1-6	CAISGSEGSDNSPLHF
TRBV5-1	few	TRBJ1-1	CASSSSRGSTEAFF
TRBV5-1	many	TRBJ1-2	CASSLPRDYGYTF
TRBV28	many	TRBJ1-5	CASPPTAWDQPQHF
TRBV5-1	.	TRBJ2-2	CASSLRGGTNTGELFF
TRBV12-3/TRBV12-4	.	TRBJ2-1	CASSPNRGQGVVNEQFF
TRBV11-1	.	TRBJ2-2	CASSSRTGFGTSGYLGTGELFF
TRBV12-3/TRBV12-4	few	.	CASSPRGSSNEQFF
TRBV5-4	once	TRBJ2-2	CASSRGLAYTGELFF
TRBV19	few	TRBJ1-2	CASNTGAYGYTF
TRBV28	.	TRBJ1-2	CASTPGQGADYGYTF
TRBV2	many	TRBJ1-2	CASRDPGTGYTF
TRBV3-1	.	TRBJ2-5	CASSHYTGTSGETQYF
TRBV7-2	.	TRBJ1-5	CASSFYWDSSNQPQHF
TRBV7-9	.	TRBJ2-6	CASSLLAGWAGANVLTF
TRBV28	.	TRBJ2-7	CASSLAGGNYKQYF
TRBV2	.	TRBJ2-5	CASKGSRGEPQETQYF
TRBV24-1	.	TRBJ2-7	CATRGSGYEQYF
TRBV10-3	many	TRBJ1-1	CAITETGNTEAFF
TRBV7-2	many	TRBJ1-2	CASSLSIRSANYGYTF
TRBV7-9	.	TRBJ1-2	CASTHSDRSNYGYTF
TRBV19	few	TRBJ2-2	CASSIEASGELFF
TRBV5-1	.	TRBJ2-7	CASSSDLAGFTYEQYF
TRBV5-6	few	TRBJ1-4	CASSFKSGQNEKLFF
TRBV9	.	.	CASSVATSGRTDEQFF
TRBV6-2/TRBV6-3	many	TRBJ2-7	CASSRDTTGYSYEQYF
TRBV2	many	TRBJ2-7	CASSPHRGGEQYF
TRBV20-1	few	TRBJ2-5	CSALGEVEQETQYF
TRBV4-3	.	TRBJ1-1	CASSQGGANTEAFF
TRBV29-1	few	TRBJ2-7	CSVVGTSGKGYEQYF
TRBV29-1	.	TRBJ2-7	CSVGASGTYEQYF
TRBV7-9	.	TRBJ1-2	CASSFGAQARYYGYTF
TRBV11-2	.	TRBJ2-3	CASSLRTDFDTQYF
TRBV7-9	.	TRBJ2-7	CASSLSGSYYEQYF
TRBV5-1	few	TRBJ2-5	CASSMGRVYQETQYF
TRBV29-1	.	TRBJ2-5	CSVWRTGTHETQYF
TRBV29-1	few	TRBJ2-7	CSVEDLGNEQYF
TRBV12-3/TRBV12-4	.	TRBJ1-5	CASSPIGGSRNQPRHF
TRBV25-1	many	TRBJ1-1	CASSVPGGGNEAFF
TRBV29-1	.	TRBJ2-7	CSVERGSYEQYF
TRBV19	few	TRBJ2-5	CASSSDSTGRAQYF
TRBV12-3/TRBV12-4	many	TRBJ1-4	CASSSPGQGSTNEKLFF
TRBV6-1	.	TRBJ1-5	CAANGGSNQPQHF
TRBV5-1	.	TRBJ2-2	CASSLGLAGAGAGELFF
TRBV30	.	TRBJ2-7	CAWSGDRGDEQYF
TRBV2	many	TRBJ1-2	CASRTGYYGYTF
TRBV6-5	.	TRBJ2-2	CASSYEGSATGELFF
TRBV20-1	many	TRBJ2-4	CSARDLMASGRQLAKNIQYF
TRBV20-1	few	TRBJ1-1	CSARGPTEAFF